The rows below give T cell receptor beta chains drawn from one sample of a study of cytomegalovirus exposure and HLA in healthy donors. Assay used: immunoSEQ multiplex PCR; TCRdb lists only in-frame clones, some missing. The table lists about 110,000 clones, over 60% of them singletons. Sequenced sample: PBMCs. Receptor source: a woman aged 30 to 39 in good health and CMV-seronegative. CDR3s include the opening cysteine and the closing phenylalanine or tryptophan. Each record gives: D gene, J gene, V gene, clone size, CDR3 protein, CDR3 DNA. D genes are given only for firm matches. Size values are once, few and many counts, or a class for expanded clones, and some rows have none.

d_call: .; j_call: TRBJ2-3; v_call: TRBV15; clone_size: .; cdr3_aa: CATSKVHRVTDTQYF; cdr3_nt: TGTGCCACCAGCAAGGTCCACAGGGTCACAGATACGCAGTATTTT
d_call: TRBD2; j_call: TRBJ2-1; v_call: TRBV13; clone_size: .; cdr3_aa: CASSLRTSSYNEQFF; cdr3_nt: TGTGCCAGCAGCTTGCGGACTAGCTCCTACAATGAGCAGTTCTTC
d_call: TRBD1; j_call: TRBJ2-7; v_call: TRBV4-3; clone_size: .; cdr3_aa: CASSQRQGPYEQYF; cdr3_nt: TGCGCCAGCAGCCAGAGACAGGGCCCCTACGAGCAGTACTTC
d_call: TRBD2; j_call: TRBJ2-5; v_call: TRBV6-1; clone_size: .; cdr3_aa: CASSENGPSGGETQYF; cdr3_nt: TGTGCCAGCAGTGAAAACGGCCCTAGCGGGGGGGAGACCCAGTACTTC
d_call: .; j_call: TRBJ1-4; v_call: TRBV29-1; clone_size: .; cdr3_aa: CSGQGNEKLFF; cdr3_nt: TGCAGCGGTCAGGGTAATGAAAAACTGTTTTTT
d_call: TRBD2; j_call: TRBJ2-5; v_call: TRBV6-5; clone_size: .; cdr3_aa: CASSRTSGGPKYF; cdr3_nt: TGTGCCAGCAGTAGGACTAGCGGGGGCCCCAAATACTTC
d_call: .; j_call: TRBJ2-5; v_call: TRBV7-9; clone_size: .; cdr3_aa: CASSLSGSVETQYF; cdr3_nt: TGTGCCAGCAGCCTGTCTGGGAGTGTAGAGACCCAGTACTTC
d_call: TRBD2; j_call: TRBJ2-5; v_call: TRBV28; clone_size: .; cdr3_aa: CASSLIREGTQYF; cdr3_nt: TGTGCCAGCAGTTTGATCAGGGAGGGGACCCAGTACTTC
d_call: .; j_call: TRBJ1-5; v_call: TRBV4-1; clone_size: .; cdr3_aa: CASSQGRGRSNQPQHF; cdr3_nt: TGCGCCAGCAGCCAAGGGAGGGGACGAAGCAATCAGCCCCAGCATTTT
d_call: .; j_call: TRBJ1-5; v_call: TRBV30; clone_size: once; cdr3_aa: CAWSGTPSNQPQHF; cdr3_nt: TGTGCCTGGAGTGGAACACCTAGCAATCAGCCCCAGCATTTT
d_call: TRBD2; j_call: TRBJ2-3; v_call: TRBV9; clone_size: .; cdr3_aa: CASSVGAGEDTDTQYF; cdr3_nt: TGTGCCAGCAGCGTAGGAGCGGGGGAGGACACAGATACGCAGTATTTT
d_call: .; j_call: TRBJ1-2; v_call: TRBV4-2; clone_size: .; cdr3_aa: CASSQDVEVIRGYTF; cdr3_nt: TGTGCCAGCAGCCAAGATGTTGAAGTCATACGGGGCTACACCTTC
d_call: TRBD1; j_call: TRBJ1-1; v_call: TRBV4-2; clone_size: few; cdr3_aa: CASSENRGVNTEAFF; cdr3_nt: TGTGCCAGCAGCGAAAACAGGGGAGTGAACACTGAAGCTTTCTTT
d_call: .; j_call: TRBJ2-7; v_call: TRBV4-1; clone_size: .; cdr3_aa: CASSQVADSSYEQYF; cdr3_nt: TGCGCCAGCAGCCAAGTCGCCGATAGCTCCTACGAGCAGTACTTC
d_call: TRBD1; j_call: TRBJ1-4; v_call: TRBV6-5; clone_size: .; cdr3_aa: CASSWDRGGEKLFF; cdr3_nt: TGTGCCAGCAGTTGGGACAGGGGAGGGGAAAAACTGTTTTTT
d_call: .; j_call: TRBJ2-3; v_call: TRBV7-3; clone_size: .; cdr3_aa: CASSLLRAPDTQYF; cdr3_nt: TGTGCCAGCAGCTTATTGCGGGCCCCAGATACGCAGTATTTT
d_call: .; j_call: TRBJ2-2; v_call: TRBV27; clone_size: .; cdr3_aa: CASSFINTGELFF; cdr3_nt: TGTGCCAGCAGTTTTATTAACACCGGGGAGCTGTTTTTT
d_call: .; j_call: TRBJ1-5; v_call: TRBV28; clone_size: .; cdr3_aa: CASSLATENQPQHF; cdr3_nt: TGTGCCAGCAGTTTGGCGACAGAAAATCAGCCCCAGCATTTT
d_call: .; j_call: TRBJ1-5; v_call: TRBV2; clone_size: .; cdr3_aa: CASREGTHQPQHF; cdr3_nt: TGTGCCAGCAGGGAGGGGACTCATCAGCCCCAGCATTTT
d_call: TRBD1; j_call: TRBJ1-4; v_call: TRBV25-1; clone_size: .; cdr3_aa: CASEDRGNEKLFF; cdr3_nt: TGTGCCAGCGAGGACAGGGGTAATGAAAAACTGTTTTTT
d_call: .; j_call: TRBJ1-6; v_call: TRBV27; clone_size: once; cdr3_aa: CASGPRVPLHF; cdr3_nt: TGTGCCAGCGGCCCCCGGGTGCCCCTCCACTTT
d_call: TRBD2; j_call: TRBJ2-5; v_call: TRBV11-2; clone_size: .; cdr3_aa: CASSLGGLAAQETQYF; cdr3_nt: TGTGCCAGCAGCTTAGGTGGGCTAGCGGCCCAAGAGACCCAGTACTTC
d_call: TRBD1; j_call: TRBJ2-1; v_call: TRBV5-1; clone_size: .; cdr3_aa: CASSLGGTGDNEQFF; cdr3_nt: TGCGCCAGCAGCTTGGGTGGGACAGGGGACAATGAGCAGTTCTTC
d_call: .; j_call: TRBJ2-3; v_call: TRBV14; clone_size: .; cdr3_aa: CASSQDRPGDTQYF; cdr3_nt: TGTGCCAGCAGCCAAGATAGGCCGGGGGATACGCAGTATTTT
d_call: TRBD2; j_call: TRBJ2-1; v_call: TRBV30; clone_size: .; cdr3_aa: CAWTLAGGYEQFF; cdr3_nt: TGTGCCTGGACCCTAGCGGGAGGTTATGAGCAGTTCTTC
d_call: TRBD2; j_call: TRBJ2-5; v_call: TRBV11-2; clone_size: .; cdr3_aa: CASSLGRLAGSQETQYF; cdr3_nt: TGTGCCAGCAGCTTGGGTAGACTAGCGGGAAGCCAAGAGACCCAGTACTTC
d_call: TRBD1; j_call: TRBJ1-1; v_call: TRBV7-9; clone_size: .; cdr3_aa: CASSPRTGREAFF; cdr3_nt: TGTGCCAGCAGCCCCAGGACAGGGCGTGAAGCTTTCTTT
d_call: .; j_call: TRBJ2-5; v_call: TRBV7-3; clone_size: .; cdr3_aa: CASSLWDTETQYF; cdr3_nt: TGTGCCAGCAGCTTATGGGACACAGAGACCCAGTACTTC
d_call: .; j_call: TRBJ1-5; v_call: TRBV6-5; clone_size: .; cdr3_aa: CASRTTGMSNQPQHF; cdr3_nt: TGTGCCAGCAGAACAACAGGGATGAGCAATCAGCCCCAGCATTTT
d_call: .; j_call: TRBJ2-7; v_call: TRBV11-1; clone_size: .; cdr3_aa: CASSHFGVGPYEQYF; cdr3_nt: TGTGCCAGCAGCCATTTTGGTGTTGGGCCCTACGAGCAGTACTTC
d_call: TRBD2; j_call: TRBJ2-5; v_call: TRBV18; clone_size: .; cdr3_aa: CASAPAGGWGETQYF; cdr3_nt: TGTGCCAGCGCCCCCGCGGGGGGTTGGGGAGAGACCCAGTACTTC
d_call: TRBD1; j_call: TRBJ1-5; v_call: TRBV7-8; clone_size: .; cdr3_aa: CASGRDRVVWQPQHF; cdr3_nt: TGTGCCAGCGGGCGGGACAGGGTAGTTTGGCAGCCCCAGCATTTT
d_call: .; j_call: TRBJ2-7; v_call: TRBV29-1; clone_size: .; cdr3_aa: CSVEDGTDRYEQYF; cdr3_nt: TGCAGCGTTGAGGATGGGACTGATCGGTACGAGCAGTACTTC
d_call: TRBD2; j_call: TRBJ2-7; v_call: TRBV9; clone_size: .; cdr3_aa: CASSLGGGLLHEQYF; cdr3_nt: TGTGCCAGCAGCCTGGGGGGAGGGCTGCTCCACGAGCAGTACTTC
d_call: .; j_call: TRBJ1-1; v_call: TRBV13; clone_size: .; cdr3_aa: CASSFDSAMNTEAFF; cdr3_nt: TGTGCCAGCAGCTTCGACAGCGCAATGAACACTGAAGCTTTCTTT
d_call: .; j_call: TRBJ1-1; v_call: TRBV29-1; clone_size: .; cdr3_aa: CSVPGRELRGEAFF; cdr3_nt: TGCAGCGTTCCCGGGAGGGAACTAAGGGGTGAAGCTTTCTTT
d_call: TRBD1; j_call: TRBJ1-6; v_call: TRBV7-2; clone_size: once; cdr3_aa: CASTGTAYNSPLHF; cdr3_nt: TGTGCCAGCACTGGGACAGCTTATAATTCACCCCTCCACTTT
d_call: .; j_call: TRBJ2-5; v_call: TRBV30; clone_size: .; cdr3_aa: CAWSGVVGRGETQYF; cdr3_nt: TGTGCCTGGAGTGGAGTGGTTGGTCGGGGAGAGACCCAGTACTTC
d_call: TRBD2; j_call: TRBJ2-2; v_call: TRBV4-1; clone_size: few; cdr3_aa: CASSQAESGGNTGELFF; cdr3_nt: TGCGCCAGCAGCCAAGCGGAGAGCGGGGGGAACACCGGGGAGCTGTTTTTT
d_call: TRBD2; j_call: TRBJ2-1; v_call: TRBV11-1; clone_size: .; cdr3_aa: CASTGGRAYNEQFF; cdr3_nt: TGTGCCAGCACTGGCGGGAGGGCCTACAATGAGCAGTTCTTC
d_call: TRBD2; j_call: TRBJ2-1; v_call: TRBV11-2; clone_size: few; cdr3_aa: CASLPAGGPYNEQFF; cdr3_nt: TGTGCCAGCCTCCCAGCGGGGGGGCCTTACAATGAGCAGTTCTTC
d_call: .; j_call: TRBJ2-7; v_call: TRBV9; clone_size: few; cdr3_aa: CASSVVAGTRDEQYF; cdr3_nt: TGTGCCAGCAGCGTAGTGGCGGGAACAAGGGACGAGCAGTACTTC
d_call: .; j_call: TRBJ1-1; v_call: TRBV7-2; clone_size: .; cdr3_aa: CASSLYPGANTEAFF; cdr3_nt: TGTGCCAGCAGCTTATACCCAGGGGCGAACACTGAAGCTTTCTTT
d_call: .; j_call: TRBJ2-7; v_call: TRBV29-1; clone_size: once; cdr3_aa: CSVVLGSSYEQYF; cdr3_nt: TGCAGCGTTGTTCTTGGCAGCTCCTACGAGCAGTACTTC
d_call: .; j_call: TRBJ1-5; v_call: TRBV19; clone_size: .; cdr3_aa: CASSIRQRHQPQHF; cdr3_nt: TGTGCCAGTAGTATCAGACAGAGGCATCAGCCCCAGCATTTT
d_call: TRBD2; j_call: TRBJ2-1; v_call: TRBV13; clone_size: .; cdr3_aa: CASSPSSGSHNEQFF; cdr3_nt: TGTGCCAGCAGCCCCTCTAGCGGGAGCCACAATGAGCAGTTCTTC
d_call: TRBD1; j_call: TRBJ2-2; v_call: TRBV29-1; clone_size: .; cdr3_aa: CSGGVGTAGAGELFF; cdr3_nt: TGCAGCGGTGGAGTCGGGACAGCCGGAGCCGGGGAGCTGTTTTTT
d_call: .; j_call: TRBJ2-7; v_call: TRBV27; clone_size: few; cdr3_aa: CASSLGRHYEQYF; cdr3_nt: TGTGCCAGCAGTTTAGGCAGACACTACGAGCAGTACTTC
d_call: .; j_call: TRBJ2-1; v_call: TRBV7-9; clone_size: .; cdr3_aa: CASSSPQHRDTYNEQFF; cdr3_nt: TGTGCCAGCAGCTCACCCCAACACAGGGATACCTACAATGAGCAGTTCTTC
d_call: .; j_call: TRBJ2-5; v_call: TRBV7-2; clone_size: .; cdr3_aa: CASSLGRQASQETQYF; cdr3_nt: TGTGCCAGCAGCTTAGGTAGACAGGCGTCACAAGAGACCCAGTACTTC
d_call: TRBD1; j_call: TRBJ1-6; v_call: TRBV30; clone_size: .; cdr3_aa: CAWRGTGESPLHF; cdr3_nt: TGTGCCTGGAGGGGGACAGGTGAATCACCCCTCCACTTT
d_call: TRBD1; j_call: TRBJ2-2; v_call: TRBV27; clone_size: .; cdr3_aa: CATRQGSGELFF; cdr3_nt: TGTGCCACCAGACAGGGGTCCGGGGAGCTGTTTTTT
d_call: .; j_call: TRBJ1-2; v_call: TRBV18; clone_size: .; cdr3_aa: CASSPRQTNYGYTF; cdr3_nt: TGTGCCAGCTCACCCCGACAGACTAACTATGGCTACACCTTC
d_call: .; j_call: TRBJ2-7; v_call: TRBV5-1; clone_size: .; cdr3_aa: CASISDNSYEQYF; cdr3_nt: TGCGCCAGCATATCAGACAACTCCTACGAGCAGTACTTC
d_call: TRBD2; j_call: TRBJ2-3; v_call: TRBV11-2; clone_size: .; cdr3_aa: CASSARLAGARRTDTQYF; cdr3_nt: TGTGCCAGCAGCGCCCGACTAGCGGGAGCCCGCCGCACAGATACGCAGTATTTT
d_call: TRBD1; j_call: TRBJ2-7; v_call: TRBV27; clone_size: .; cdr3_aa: CASKGAHINEQYF; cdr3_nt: TGTGCCAGCAAGGGGGCTCACATCAACGAGCAGTACTTC
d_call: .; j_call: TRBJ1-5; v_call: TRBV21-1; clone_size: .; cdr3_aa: CASNEPSGTANQPQHF; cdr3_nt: TGTGCCAGCAACGAACCTAGCGGGACAGCTAATCAGCCCCAGCATTTT
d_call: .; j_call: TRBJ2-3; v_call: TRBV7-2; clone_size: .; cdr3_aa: CASSQAGTDTQYF; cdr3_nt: TGTGCCAGCAGTCAAGCTGGTACAGATACGCAGTATTTT